One sample yielded the 16 T cell receptor beta chains listed below, sequenced in a study of PD-L1 blockade in urothelial cancer. TCRdb keeps only in-frame clones here, not all; method: immunoSEQ multiplex PCR. The sample lists some 43,000 clones, 80% occurring once. The time point was: pretreatment peripheral blood. This specimen was PBMCs, taken around atezolizumab (anti-PD-L1) treatment. The receptors were sampled from a man aged 60 to 69 with urothelial cancer.

This sequence joins TRBV7-2 and TRBJ2-7; 8 bases map to TRBD1. This CDR3 is built from 14 residues. Germline assignment: CDR1 SGHTA and CDR2 FQGNSA. Trimming took 5 bases from V and 4 from J; bases not matched to a gene: 7. Here the CDR3 reads CASSKDRVLYEQYF. In DNA form, the CDR3 reads TGTGCCAGCAGCAAGGACAGGGTTCTTTACGAGCAGTACTTC.

This clone was found a few times. CDR3 sequence reads: CASRLTVNTGELFF. For the CDR3, the DNA is TGTGCCAGCAGGTTAACAGTGAACACCGGGGAGCTGTTTTTT. The chain joins TRBV7-2 to TRBJ2-2, with D unresolved. Looked up from germline, CDR1 is SGHTA and CDR2 is FQGNSA. The CDR3 is made up of 14 amino acids. The V end was cut by 6 bases, the J end by 1 base, with 9 bases between.

The sample holds one count of this clone. The V and J genes are TRBV5-1 and TRBJ2-3, with 9 nucleotides matching TRBD2. V was pared by 1 base and J by 6 bases, with 9 bases of the junction left unmatched. Germline V gene data show CDR1 as SGHRS and CDR2 as YFSETQ. The CDR3 runs to 16 residues. The CDR3 nucleotides read TGCGCCAGCAGCTTGCAGCCTAGCGGGACTTCGGATACGCAGTATTTT. Translation gives CASSLQPSGTSDTQYF.

V and J are TRBV5-1 and TRBJ2-1; possible D gene TRBD2, 5 bases. V was pared by 0 bases and J by 5 bases, with 15 bases between. The germline gives CDR1 SGHRS, CDR2 YFSETQ. This CDR3 spans 16 amino acids. CDR3 DNA: TGCGCCAGCAGCTTGGGAGGACTGGGGAAGAACAATGAGCAGTTCTTC. Encoded protein: CASSLGGLGKNNEQFF.

This chain connects TRBV7-9 to TRBJ2-7; 10 nucleotides match TRBD2. CDR3 length equals 15 residues. The V and J ends lost 1 base and 4 bases, in that order; junction bases with no gene match: 4. The V gene's germline CDR1 is SEHNR and CDR2 FQNEAQ (reference sequence). The CDR3 is CASSLGTSGNYEQYF. CDR3 coding DNA: TGTGCCAGCAGCTTAGGGACTAGCGGCAATTACGAGCAGTACTTC.

The chain joins TRBV6-5 to TRBJ2-3, with TRBD1 matching 8 bases. The ends lost 1 base at V and 1 base at J; junction bases unmatched: 4. CDR1 and CDR2 (germline): MNHEY, SVGAGI. The CDR3 length is 16 residues. CDR3 region: CASSYLYRGGTDTQYF. DNA of the CDR3: TGTGCCAGCAGTTACTTGTACAGGGGGGGCACAGATACGCAGTATTTT.

This clone was detected only a few times. This chain links TRBV18 with TRBJ1-2; weak D call: TRBD1 (6 bases). Germline loops: CDR1 KGHSH, CDR2 LQKENI. The V and J ends lost 3 bases and 2 bases respectively, with 10 bases between them. This CDR3 contains 14 residues. The CDR3 DNA follows: TGTGCCAGCTCACCCCGACAGGAAAACTATGGCTACACCTTC. It encodes CASSPRQENYGYTF.

This clone has just a few counts. The V gene is TRBV7-9, the J gene TRBJ2-7, with TRBD1 identical over 8 bases. The V gene end was trimmed by 8 bases and the J gene end by 6 bases; junction bases not matched to a gene: 6. Germline assignment: CDR1 SEHNR and CDR2 FQNEAQ (reference sequence). The CDR3 contains 12 residues. CDR3 sequence: CASSSGGSEQYF. In DNA form, the CDR3 reads TGTGCCAGCTCATCAGGGGGCTCCGAGCAGTACTTC. The full variable domain, completed using reference TRBV7-9 and TRBJ2-7, is DTGVSQNPRHKITKRGQNVTFRCDPISEHNRLYWYRQTLGQGPEFLTYFQNEAQLEKSRLLSDRFSAERPKGSFSTLEIQRTEQGDSAMYLCASSSGGSEQYFGPGTRLTVT.

This rearrangement joins TRBV2 to TRBJ1-5, with D unresolved. Germline values: CDR1 SNHLY, CDR2 FYNNEI. Trimming removed 4 bases at V and 0 bases at J, with 10 bases between. This CDR3 is built from 15 residues. CDR3 sequence reads: CASSGRGYSNQPQHF. In DNA form, the CDR3 reads TGTGCCAGCAGTGGAAGAGGATATAGCAATCAGCCCCAGCATTTT.

This clone appeared a single time. V gene TRBV28 combines with J gene TRBJ1-4, with D maybe TRBD1 (5 bases). Germline-derived CDR1 and CDR2 are MDHEN and SYDVKM. V was trimmed by 5 bases and J by 3 bases, leaving 13 bases between them. This CDR3 contains 15 residues. The CDR3 DNA follows: TGTGCCAGCAGTCCCAGGGTGACGGCTAATGAAAAACTGTTTTTT. Translating it yields CASSPRVTANEKLFF.

The chain is built from TRBV29-1 and TRBJ1-1; D ambiguous. The CDR3 covers 13 residues. CDR1 SQVTM and CDR2 ANQGSEA come from the germline V gene. V was pared by 5 bases and J by 2 bases, with 12 bases between. The CDR3: CSVLVADNTEAFF. CDR3 in DNA: TGCAGCGTTTTGGTTGCAGATAACACTGAAGCTTTCTTT.

The chain couples TRBV6-1 to TRBJ2-1; the match to TRBD1 covers 9 bases. Trimming cost V 7 bases and J 8 bases; bases outside gene matches: 12. The CDR3 has 15 residues. The germline CDR1 and CDR2 sequences are MNHNS and SASEGT. Here the CDR3 reads CASKYRDRVSDEQFF. The CDR3 nucleotides are TGTGCCAGCAAATATAGGGACAGGGTTTCGGATGAGCAGTTCTTC.

This rearrangement joins TRBV7-8 to TRBJ2-2; 9 bases are a match to TRBD2. There are 13 residues in the CDR3. The germline gives CDR1 SGHVS, CDR2 FQNEAQ. Trimming removed 11 bases from V and 1 base from J; junction bases left unmatched: 2. The CDR3 bases are TGTGCCGGTAGCGGGAGGAACACCGGGGAGCTGTTTTTT. Protein: CAGSGRNTGELFF.

This clone has just a few counts. This chain joins TRBV6-4 and TRBJ2-7; the match to TRBD1 covers 10 bases. Trimming cost V 6 bases and J 6 bases; bases outside gene matches: 8. Germline assignment: CDR1 MRHNA and CDR2 SNTAGT. The CDR3 extends over 14 amino acids. This chain's CDR3 is CASSPGTGALEQYF. The CDR3 nucleotides are TGTGCCAGCAGCCCCGGGACAGGGGCCCTCGAGCAGTACTTC.

This clone showed up just a few times. Other nucleotide sequences in the sample specify the same CDR3. V and J are TRBV7-2 and TRBJ2-3; D is ambiguous. V shed 0 bases and J shed 3 bases, with 4 bases lying between them. CDR3 size: 13 residues. Germline loops: CDR1 SGHTA, CDR2 FQGNSA. The CDR3 reads CASSLAPTDTQYF. Written as DNA, the CDR3 is TGTGCCAGCAGCTTAGCTCCGACAGATACGCAGTATTTT.

The gene calls are TRBV30 and TRBJ2-3; weak D call: TRBD2 (6 bases). The V gene's germline CDR1 is GTSNPN and CDR2 SVGIG (reference sequence). The CDR3 length is 13 residues. Trimming cost V 4 bases and J 3 bases, with 11 bases left between them. This chain's CDR3 is CAWTGTWTDTQYF. CDR3 bases: TGTGCCTGGACCGGGACTTGGACAGATACGCAGTATTTT.